This T cell receptor beta chain was observed in a study of cytomegalovirus exposure and HLA in healthy donors (dated by TCRdb to about 2017). Broadly, across the study: An earlier analysis of 550 to 700 of the donors reported more than 250 Gb of sequence data and 117 million unique TCR beta sequences from 150 million to 200 million T cells. In the later analysis, no new phenotypic data were used to find candidate immune exposures; instead, reliance was placed on TCR beta sequences and their occurrence across donors. Among around 400 genotyped donors of the cohort, an average of approximately 240,000 unique TCR beta nucleotide sequences was sequenced per donor, of which about 19% were non-productive. Every discovery cohort repertoire had been produced on one sequencing platform. A later genetic analysis took genome-wide SNP genotypes for about three fifths of the 666 donors and used that subset as a discovery cohort. To predict cytomegalovirus infection status, the study combined high-throughput TCR immunosequencing, statistical association of individual TCRs with disease status, and machine learning. A later analysis re-analyzed previously published TCR beta repertoires from hundreds of donors and added high-resolution HLA genotyping to study TCR occurrence patterns. The study was designed to test whether signatures of past pathogen exposure could be identified by cataloging public T cell receptors. Besides the first cohort of around 670 subjects, a separate validation cohort made up of some 110 different subjects was used. Typing coverage differed by locus: A, B, C, DRB1 and DQB1 were typed in roughly 629-640 donors, DQA1 in about 500, DPA1 in 600 to 610, and DPB1 in approximately 450. Donor age, sex, ethnicity and CMV serostatus were collected together with the repertoire data. Several DR-DQ haplotypes were treated as single units for association and clustering because of strong linkage in the cohort. The study used immunosequencing to profile the T cell repertoires of several hundred subjects and linked those repertoires to cytomegalovirus serostatus. An earlier analysis of some 500 of the donors used high-throughput TCR beta sequencing to judge whether each TCR beta V gene segment behaved as functional or pseudogenic. Among the 398 genotyped donors, 75% to 90% belonged to the genetic ancestry cluster associated with self-reported Caucasian donors. HLA typing covered class I and class II loci at four-digit resolution. Approximately 310 gigabases of sequencing data and approximately 80 million unique TCR sequences were included in an early release covering around 650 HLA-typed donors. Overall results and qualifications from the work: Cytomegalovirus status was reported to be diagnosed by the classifier with high specificity and sensitivity in both the original and validation cohorts. In a later genetic analysis, a missense DCLRE1C variant was associated with V-gene and J-gene trimming of TCR beta chains, and the association was replicated in an independent cohort. A further reported finding was that TCR beta sequences accurately predicted the HLA-A and HLA-B alleles for most subjects in the first cohort. The study gave a list of 150 to 200 TCR beta chains associated with cytomegalovirus. For the cohort, immune exposure information was limited to CMV serostatus. According to a later analysis, most CMV-associated TCR beta chains appeared to be HLA-restricted, and the HLA associations seemed to be driven largely by CMV exposure. This cohort had only TCR beta chains sequenced, and the lack of alpha or paired-chain data limited which features could be detected. Sequencing depth was assumed to be roughly uniform across donors in the presence/absence analyses, though that assumption may not hold. Because the 87-base-pair reads could not distinguish some IMGT-functional V segments, including TRBV6-2 and TRBV6-3, those segments were excluded. While some public TCRs were present in many individuals, most TCR sequences turned up only very rarely across donors. HLA typing was unavailable for some donors at each locus, so association tests used only the typed subset. When HLA alleles, especially DR and DQ, strongly co-occurred, TCR associations were difficult to assign to individual alleles. Because counts were too low, more than 15 rarely observed V segments, including chromosome 9 orphons, were excluded from the earlier analysis of several hundred of the donors. A group of highly shared sequence variants was considered likely to be a technical artifact of the sequencing pipeline. In a later analysis, HLA-associated TCR beta chains were found to be more clonally expanded and to have lower generation probabilities than equally common non-associated chains. Compared with the roughly 670-donor mean, donors in an Asian-associated ancestry cluster had fewer N-insertions in productive TCRs, according to a later genetic analysis. A later analysis associated 16,951 TCR beta sequences with specific HLA alleles at a false discovery rate of 0.05. In a later analysis, the rate of TCR association differed among HLA loci, with DRB1 alleles having the most associated TCRs and HLA-C alleles having the fewest. In an earlier analysis of 500 to 650 of the donors, most TCR beta V segments appeared in productive rearrangements about 87% or about 30% of the time, broadly matching IMGT annotations. The authors suggested that the approach could potentially be generalized to other disease states and immunological phenotypes. Linkage disequilibrium might explain the correlated functional status among segregating V segments, but an unknown experimental factor could not be excluded. In a later analysis, several top co-occurrence clusters were reported to appear linked to parvovirus B19, influenza, CMV and Epstein-Barr virus. In vitro tests confirmed that a few of the cytomegalovirus-associated TCR beta chains recognize cytomegalovirus antigens.

The cohort comprised 550 to 700 healthy bone marrow donors. At the time of sampling, all cohort members were nominally healthy, though unrecorded immune exposures were likely present. The donor was CMV seronegative and belonged to the group of under 400 seronegative cohort members. A peripheral blood sample was collected from each donor, and TCR beta sequencing was performed on peripheral blood mononuclear cells. Genomic DNA extraction from the blood cell samples was performed with the Qiagen DNeasy Blood Extraction Kit. Based on the germline V gene, the CDR1 and CDR2 sequences are SGHRS and YFSETQ. The CDR3, cysteine through phenylalanine, is 14 amino acids long. Of all the DNA, just the CDR3 is kept, 42 bases in frame from base 1. V is reduced by 0 bases and J by 7 bases, leaving a spacing of 10 bases between them. Note on this clone: The antigen this receptor binds is unknown. Qualities for individual bases were not recorded, and no much larger clone is one base off.

Libraries were prepared through the immunoSEQ multiplex PCR assay. A mixture of 60 forward primers for TCR Vbeta segments and 13 reverse primers for TCR Jbeta segments was used in the multiplex PCR. A multiplex PCR assay on genomic DNA amplified the CDR3 region of rearranged TCR beta genes. The Illumina HiSeq System was used to sequence the amplified TCR beta libraries as 87-base-pair reads. For the original study's pipeline: A later analysis counted about 80 million unique TCR beta chains across the 666 repertoires, and approximately 11 million of these chains were shared by at least two donors. A nearest-neighbor algorithm error-corrected the raw reads and collapsed the reads into unique sequences, merging closely related sequences to remove PCR and sequencing errors. CDR3 sequences were aligned to IMGT reference sequences to assign V, D and J gene segments. For a sequence to be retained, a match of at least six nucleotides was required to both a V gene segment and a J gene segment. A rearrangement was called productive if the CDR3 had no stop codons and remained in frame with V and J, and every other rearrangement was called non-productive. CDR3 was defined by IMGT convention, running from the second conserved V-encoded cysteine to the conserved J-encoded phenylalanine. Sequences without an unambiguous match to a single V gene segment were excluded from the earlier analysis of over 500 of the donors. An earlier analysis of several hundred of the donors classified V segments as functional when productive rearrangements were above 56.7% and as segregating when the standard deviation between donors was above 5%. A statistical classification framework was developed to diagnose cytomegalovirus status using the catalog of TCR beta chain sequences. V and J gene assignment, in a later analysis, came from comparing TCR nucleotide sequences with IMGT/GENE-DB human TR gene sequences. The TCRdist pipeline was used in a later analysis to assign CDR3 sequences and most-parsimonious VDJ recombination scenarios. In a later analysis, each TCR beta chain was defined by its CDR3 amino acid sequence together with its V-gene family, and reads lacking a unique V-gene family were excluded. To address suspected cross-contamination and a sequencing artifact, a later analysis removed over 500 highly shared, low-generation-probability nucleotide sequences. For each public chain, a later analysis derived a clonal expansion index from normalized ranks of inferred template counts within each repertoire. A later analysis computed generation probabilities with a VDJ recombination model fitted to out-of-frame rearrangements, and checked the results against IGoR. In a later analysis, hypergeometric tests were used to score TCR-TCR, TCR-HLA and TCR-CMV co-occurrence, with a repertoire-size bias correction applied to TCR pairs. In a later analysis, false discovery rates were estimated by permuting HLA or CMV assignments 20 times. A later analysis grouped co-occurring TCRs with DBSCAN, adding TCRdist sequence similarity when clustering within HLA-allele-positive subsets. Repertoires with fewer than 30,000 or more than 120,000 public chains were left out of co-occurrence clustering, as were a few repertoires with anomalous nucleotide sharing. TCRdb limited this immuneACCESS table to in-frame rearrangements with V and J called. A share of clones is missing; checked studies link under half to unresolved V genes, and the rest is unexplained. V and J calls and clone size follow that table, whereas D and trimming were derived from the DNA. The sample table contains under 200,000 clones; only one count was recorded for around 81% of them. The leading ten clones occupy approximately 5.1% of the sample.

Recombination connected TRBV5-1 to TRBJ2-2, and TRBD2 may be the D gene, going by 6 matching bases. The sequence was collected from a man aged 35 to 55 in good health and CMV-seronegative. The sequenced sample consisted of PBMCs. The nucleotide sequence is given as TGCGCCAGCAGCTTGGCGGAGGGCGGCGGGGAGCTGTTTTTT. Translated, it gives CASSLAEGGGELFF.